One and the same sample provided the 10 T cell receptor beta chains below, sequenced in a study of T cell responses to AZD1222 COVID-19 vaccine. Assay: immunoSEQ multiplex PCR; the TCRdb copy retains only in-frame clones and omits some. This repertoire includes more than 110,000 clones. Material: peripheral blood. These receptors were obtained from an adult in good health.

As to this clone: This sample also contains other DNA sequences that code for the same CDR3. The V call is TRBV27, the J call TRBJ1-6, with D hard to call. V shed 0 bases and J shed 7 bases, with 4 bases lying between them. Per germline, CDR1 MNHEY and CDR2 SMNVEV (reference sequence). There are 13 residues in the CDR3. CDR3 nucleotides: TGTGCCAGCAGTTTATCGGGGAATTCACCCCTCCACTTT. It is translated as CASSLSGNSPLHF.

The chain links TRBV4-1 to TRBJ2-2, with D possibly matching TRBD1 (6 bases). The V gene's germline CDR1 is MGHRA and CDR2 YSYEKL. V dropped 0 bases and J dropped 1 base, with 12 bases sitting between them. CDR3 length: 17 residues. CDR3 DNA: TGCGCCAGCAGCCAAGACGCTGACAGGTTGAACACCGGGGAGCTGTTTTTT. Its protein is CASSQDADRLNTGELFF.

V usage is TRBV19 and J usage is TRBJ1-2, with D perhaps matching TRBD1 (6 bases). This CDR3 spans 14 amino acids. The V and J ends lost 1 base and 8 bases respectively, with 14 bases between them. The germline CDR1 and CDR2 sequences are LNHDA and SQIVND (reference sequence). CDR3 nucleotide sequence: TGTGCCAGTAGTATAGCGTCAGGGGAATTCGGCTACACCTTC. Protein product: CASSIASGEFGYTF. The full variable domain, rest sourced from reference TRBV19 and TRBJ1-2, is DGGITQSPKYLFRKEGQNVTLSCEQNLNHDAMYWYRQDPGQGLRLIYYSQIVNDFQKGDIAEGYSVSREKKESFPLTVTSAQKNPTAFYLCASSIASGEFGYTFGSGTRLTVV.

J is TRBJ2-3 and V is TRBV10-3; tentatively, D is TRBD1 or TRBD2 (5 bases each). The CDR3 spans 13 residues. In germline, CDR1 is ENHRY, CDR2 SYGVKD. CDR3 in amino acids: CAIGNPGTDTQYF. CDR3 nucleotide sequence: TGTGCAATCGGGAACCCCGGGACGGATACGCAGTATTTT.

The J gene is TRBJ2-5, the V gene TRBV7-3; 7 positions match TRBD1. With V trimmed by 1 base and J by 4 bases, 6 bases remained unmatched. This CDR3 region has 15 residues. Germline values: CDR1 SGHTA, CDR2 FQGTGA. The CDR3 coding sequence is TGTGCCAGCAGCTTAAATGGGCCAGGGGGAGAGACCCAGTACTTC. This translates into CASSLNGPGGETQYF. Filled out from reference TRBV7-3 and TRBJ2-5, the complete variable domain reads GAGVSQTPSNKVTEKGKYVELRCDPISGHTALYWYRQSLGQGPEFLIYFQGTGAADDSGLPNDRFFAVRPEGSVSTLKIQRTERGDSAVYLCASSLNGPGGETQYFGPGTRLLVL.

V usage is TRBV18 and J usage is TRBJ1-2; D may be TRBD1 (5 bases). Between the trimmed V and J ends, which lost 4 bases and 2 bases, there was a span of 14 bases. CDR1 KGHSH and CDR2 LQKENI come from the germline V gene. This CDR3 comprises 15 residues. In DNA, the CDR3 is TGTGCCAGCTCACGAGAGGGACGGGCAAACTATGGCTACACCTTC. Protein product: CASSREGRANYGYTF.

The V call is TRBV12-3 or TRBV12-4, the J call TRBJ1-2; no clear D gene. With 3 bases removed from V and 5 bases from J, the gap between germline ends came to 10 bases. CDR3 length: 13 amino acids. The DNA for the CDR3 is TGTGCCAGCAGTTTGGGTTCACCGTATGGCTACACCTTC. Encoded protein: CASSLGSPYGYTF.

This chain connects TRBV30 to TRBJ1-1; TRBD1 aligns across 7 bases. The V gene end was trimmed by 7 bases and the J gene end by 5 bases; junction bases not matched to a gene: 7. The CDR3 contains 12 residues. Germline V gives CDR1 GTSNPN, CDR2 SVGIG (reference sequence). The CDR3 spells CAFTTGRTEAFF. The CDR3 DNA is TGTGCCTTTACGACAGGGCGAACTGAAGCTTTCTTT.

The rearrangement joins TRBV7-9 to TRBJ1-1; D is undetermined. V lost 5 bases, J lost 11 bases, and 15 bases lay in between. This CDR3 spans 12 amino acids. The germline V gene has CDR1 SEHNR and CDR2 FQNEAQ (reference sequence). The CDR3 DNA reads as TGTGCCAGCAGCCCAGGTCTACGGCGGGCTTTCTTT. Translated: CASSPGLRRAFF.

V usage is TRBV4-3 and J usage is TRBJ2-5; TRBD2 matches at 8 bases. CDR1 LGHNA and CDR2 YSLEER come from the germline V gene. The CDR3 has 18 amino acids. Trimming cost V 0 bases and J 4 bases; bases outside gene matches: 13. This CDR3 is CASSQDTPRGGRVETQYF. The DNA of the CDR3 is TGCGCCAGCAGCCAAGATACCCCCCGCGGGGGGCGGGTAGAGACCCAGTACTTC.